The rows below give T cell receptor beta chains drawn from one sample of a study of T cells after yellow fever vaccination. TCRdb passed the 5' RACE reads through MiXCR, listing each CDR3 protein once. The sample holds about 240,000 distinct CDR3 sequences, about 7% seen once. Sequences were derived from CD4+ T cells sorted from PBMCs, sampled 15 days after the yellow fever booster vaccination. The receptors were sampled from a man aged 25 to 40 who received the YFV17D yellow fever vaccine. The CDR3 runs from the conserved cysteine through the conserved F or W. A D gene is named only where the DNA matches it firmly. Clone size is given for some rows only: seen once, a few or many times, or a class if the clone is expanded.

clone_size,j_call,v_call,d_call,cdr3_aa,cdr3_nt
few,TRBJ2-1,TRBV7-3,.,CASSPGRGSEEQFF,TGTGCCAGCAGCCCCGGCCGGGGGTCCGAGGAGCAGTTCTTC
few,TRBJ1-2,TRBV12-3/TRBV12-4,.,CASSLLSGYGYTF,TGTGCCAGCAGTCTCCTTAGCGGCTATGGCTACACCTTC
.,TRBJ2-2,TRBV10-3,TRBD1,CAIRTGQGATGELFF,TGTGCCATCAGGACGGGACAGGGGGCAACCGGGGAGCTGTTTTTT
many,TRBJ2-5,TRBV29-1,TRBD2,CSVRLAGWETQYF,TGCAGCGTTAGACTAGCGGGATGGGAGACCCAGTACTTC
.,TRBJ1-6,TRBV4-3,.,CASSQEGGVNSPLHF,TGCGCCAGCAGCCAAGAGGGAGGGGTCAATTCACCCCTCCACTTT
few,TRBJ1-1,TRBV20-1,TRBD1,CSARLTGAEAFF,TGCAGTGCTCGCTTGACAGGGGCTGAAGCTTTCTTT
.,TRBJ2-7,TRBV7-8,.,CASSLMGEQYF,TGTGCCAGCAGCTTAATGGGGGAGCAGTACTTC
few,TRBJ2-6,TRBV6-5,.,CASSYSSVSSGANVLTF,TGTGCCAGCAGTTACTCGTCGGTTTCCTCTGGGGCCAACGTCCTGACTTTC
many,TRBJ2-1,TRBV21-1,.,CASSPLALAGGPLEQFF,TGTGCCAGCAGCCCTCTTGCCCTAGCGGGAGGGCCCTTAGAGCAGTTCTTC
.,TRBJ2-1,TRBV3-1,TRBD2,CASSIAGGIYNEQFF,TGTGCCAGCAGCATAGCGGGAGGGATCTACAATGAGCAGTTCTTC
many,TRBJ2-7,TRBV7-2,.,CASRKGGTATRVYEQYF,TGTGCCAGCAGAAAGGGGGGGACAGCGACTAGGGTCTACGAGCAGTACTTC
many,TRBJ2-1,TRBV5-8,TRBD2,CASSLVGREYEQFF,TGTGCCAGCAGCTTGGTGGGGAGGGAGTATGAGCAGTTCTTC
many,TRBJ2-3,TRBV20-1,.,CSARSRGVDTQYF,TGCAGTGCTAGATCCCGTGGGGTAGATACGCAGTATTTT
.,TRBJ2-2,TRBV5-6,.,CASSSGQPNTGELFF,TGTGCCAGCAGCTCTGGACAGCCGAACACCGGGGAGCTGTTTTTT
many,TRBJ2-1,TRBV11-2,TRBD2,CASSPSGTGLAGGKHNEQFF,TGTGCCAGCAGTCCGTCCGGGACAGGGTTAGCGGGAGGGAAACACAATGAGCAGTTCTTC
.,TRBJ2-1,TRBV7-2,.,CASSLAGPGWNEQFF,TGTGCCAGCAGCTTAGCGGGACCAGGATGGAATGAGCAGTTCTTC
many,TRBJ1-2,TRBV6-5,.,CASSATGTVRGYTF,TGTGCCAGCAGCGCCACCGGGACGGTGAGGGGCTACACCTTC
many,TRBJ2-2,TRBV12-3/TRBV12-4,.,CASRPHKNTGELFF,TGTGCCAGCAGGCCCCACAAAAACACCGGGGAGCTGTTTTTT
many,TRBJ2-1,TRBV12-3/TRBV12-4,TRBD1,CASSPILGTGNNEQFF,TGTGCCAGCAGTCCAATCCTCGGGACAGGAAACAATGAGCAGTTCTTC
many,TRBJ2-1,TRBV11-2,.,CASSYRDHLGEQFF,TGTGCCAGCAGCTACCGGGACCATCTTGGTGAGCAGTTCTTC
many,TRBJ1-1,TRBV5-1,.,CASSLGQVNTEAFF,TGCGCCAGCAGCTTGGGACAGGTGAACACTGAAGCTTTCTTT
few,TRBJ2-5,TRBV7-9,TRBD2,CATVAGGETQYF,TGTGCCACCGTAGCGGGAGGAGAGACCCAGTACTTC
.,TRBJ2-5,TRBV28,.,CASSVGTDQETQYF,TGTGCCAGCAGTGTCGGGACTGACCAAGAGACCCAGTACTTC
.,TRBJ2-1,TRBV3-1,.,CASSSRSFGQFF,TGTGCCAGCAGCTCTCGGAGCTTCGGCCAGTTCTTC
few,TRBJ2-7,TRBV24-1,TRBD2,CATSDGGLAGYEQYF,TGTGCCACCAGTGATGGGGGACTAGCGGGCTACGAGCAGTACTTC
few,TRBJ2-1,TRBV28,.,CASSFGTRYNEQFF,TGTGCCAGCAGTTTCGGGACACGTTACAATGAGCAGTTCTTC
.,TRBJ1-2,TRBV18,.,CASSSGASGGYTF,TGTGCCAGCTCATCAGGGGCCTCCGGTGGCTACACCTTC
few,TRBJ2-3,TRBV18,.,CASSLGSQNIRDTQYF,TGTGCCAGCTCACTGGGCAGCCAAAACATTCGTGATACGCAGTATTTT
.,TRBJ2-7,TRBV20-1,TRBD2,CSARDHETSGYEQYF,TGCAGTGCTAGAGATCATGAGACTAGCGGCTACGAGCAGTACTTC